These 15 T cell receptor beta chains were sequenced from one sample in a study of low-dose radiotherapy and immunotherapy resistance in tumors. TRAV- and TRBV-specific primers primed first-strand cDNA, covering alpha and beta chains. The PCR that amplified TCRs ran for approximately 20 cycles, relying on a constant-region primer and a V-primer adapter. MiXCR was run by TCRdb on the reads, yielding one entry per CDR3 protein. The data show over 9,500 distinct CDR3 sequences, less than 75% seen once. The source of these receptors is a human donor with advanced metastatic prostate, ovarian, gallbladder or colorectal cancer (not recorded which). This table probably holds off-target reads from a library built for another chain.

V gene TRBV5-1 combines with J gene TRBJ2-1; 10 nucleotides align to TRBD2. The CDR3 has 18 amino acids. V lost 0 bases to trimming and J lost 4 bases; unmatched junction nucleotides: 10. Per germline, CDR1 SGHRS and CDR2 YFSETQ. CDR3 amino acids: CASSLEGLAGGPYNEQFF. In nucleotides, the CDR3 is TGCGCCAGCAGCTTGGAGGGGTTAGCGGGGGGCCCATACAATGAGCAGTTCTTC.

This clonotype has only a few counts. The chain uses TRBV6-2 or TRBV6-3 and TRBJ2-3, with D hard to call. CDR1 MNHEY and CDR2 SVGEGT come from the germline V gene. V was trimmed by 2 bases and J by 5 bases, leaving 14 bases between them. The CDR3 is made up of 15 amino acids. CDR3: CASSYIRSVEDTQYF. CDR3 bases: TGTGCCAGCAGTTACATCAGAAGTGTGGAAGATACGCAGTATTTT.

The V call is TRBV10-3, the J call TRBJ1-6; D ambiguous. Looked up from germline, CDR1 is ENHRY and CDR2 is SYGVKD. The V end was cut by 6 bases, the J end by 0 bases, with 9 bases between. This CDR3 comprises 15 residues. The CDR3 region has the DNA TGTGCCATCAGCTTGGAGAGCTCCTATAATTCACCCCTCCACTTT. Translated: CAISLESSYNSPLHF.

Only a few counts were recorded for this clonotype. The chain couples TRBV28 to TRBJ1-5; D unresolved. The germline V and J ends were trimmed by 8 bases and 3 bases, with 11 bases remaining between them. Germline-derived CDR1 and CDR2 are MDHEN and SYDVKM. CDR3 length: 13 residues. CDR3 region: CASLDDLNQPQHF. CDR3 sequence (DNA): TGTGCCAGCCTGGACGACCTCAATCAGCCCCAGCATTTT.

The chain is built from TRBV6-6 and TRBJ2-7; 13 bases are a match to TRBD2. The CDR3 is 14 amino acids. After removal of 6 bases from V and 6 bases from J, the junction contained 5 bases not matched to a gene. In germline, CDR1 is MNHNY, CDR2 SVGAGI (reference sequence). The DNA for the CDR3 is TGTGCCAGCAGCACCGGGACTAGCGGGACCGAGCAGTACTTC. Protein: CASSTGTSGTEQYF.

This clonotype was detected a few times. The chain recombines TRBV7-2 with TRBJ2-5; D may be TRBD1 (5 bases). This CDR3 has 14 residues. Germline-derived CDR1 and CDR2 are SGHTA and FQGNSA. The V end lost 4 bases, the J end lost 1 base, and 10 bases lay between the germline ends. The CDR3 protein is CASSSHQGQETQYF. The CDR3 region has the DNA TGTGCCAGCAGCTCCCACCAGGGCCAAGAGACCCAGTACTTC.

This chain connects TRBV5-1 to TRBJ2-7; 10 nucleotides match TRBD1. In germline, CDR1 is SGHRS, CDR2 YFSETQ. This CDR3 region has 16 residues. Trimming cost V 4 bases and J 2 bases; bases outside gene matches: 9. The CDR3 sequence is CASSASTGGLTYEQYF. CDR3 bases: TGCGCCAGCAGCGCCTCGACAGGGGGCCTTACCTACGAGCAGTACTTC. Supplemented by reference TRBV5-1 and TRBJ2-7, the full variable domain reads KAGVTQTPRYLIKTRGQQVTLSCSPISGHRSVSWYQQTPGQGLQFLFEYFSETQRNKGNFPGRFSGRQFSNSRSEMNVSTLELGDSALYLCASSASTGGLTYEQYFGPGTRLTVT.

This chain uses TRBV7-8 with TRBJ1-2; tentatively, D is TRBD1 (5 bases). The germline CDR1 and CDR2 sequences are SGHVS and FQNEAQ. The V gene lost 5 bases and the J gene lost 4 bases, with 11 bases spanning the gap. There are 13 residues in the CDR3. Written as DNA, the CDR3 is TGTGCCAGCAGCCCCCACGGGACCTATGGCTACACCTTC. Amino acid sequence: CASSPHGTYGYTF.

The V gene is TRBV14, the J gene TRBJ2-7, with D possibly matching TRBD2 (6 bases). CDR1 SGHDN and CDR2 FVKESK come from the germline V gene. There are 13 residues in the CDR3. Trimming stripped 5 bases from V and 7 bases from J, with 15 bases between. The CDR3 spells CASSALGGGEQYF. DNA for the CDR3: TGTGCCAGCAGCGCGCTGGGGGGTGGGGAGCAGTACTTC. Together with reference TRBV14 and TRBJ2-7, the CDR3 gives the full variable domain: EAGVTQFPSHSVIEKGQTVTLRCDPISGHDNLYWYRRVMGKEIKFLLHFVKESKQDESGMPNNRFLAERTGGTYSTLKVQPAELEDSGVYFCASSALGGGEQYFGPGTRLTVT.

The chain is built from TRBV28 and TRBJ2-3, with D perhaps being TRBD1 or TRBD2 (6 bases each). V dropped 5 bases and J dropped 1 base, with 13 bases sitting between them. CDR1 and CDR2 from the germline V gene are MDHEN and SYDVKM. CDR3 length: 15 amino acids. CDR3 sequence: CASSPQGGRTDTQYF. Here the CDR3 DNA reads TGTGCCAGCAGTCCCCAAGGGGGGCGCACAGATACGCAGTATTTT. Combining the CDR3 with reference TRBV28 and TRBJ2-3 gives the whole variable domain DVKVTQSSRYLVKRTGEKVFLECVQDMDHENMFWYRQDPGLGLRLIYFSYDVKMKEKGDIPEGYSVSREKKERFSLILESASTNQTSMYLCASSPQGGRTDTQYFGPGTRLTVL.

The chain joins TRBV2 to TRBJ2-1; 12 nucleotides line up with TRBD2. After removal of 5 bases from V and 2 bases from J, the junction contained 1 base not matched to a gene. The CDR3 runs to 15 residues. Germline CDR1 is SNHLY and CDR2 is FYNNEI. CDR3 protein: CASSLAGGPYNEQFF. The DNA for the CDR3 is TGTGCCAGCAGTCTAGCGGGAGGGCCCTACAATGAGCAGTTCTTC. Based on the CDR3 plus reference TRBV2 and TRBJ2-1, the full variable domain is EPEVTQTPSHQVTQMGQEVILRCVPISNHLYFYWYRQILGQKVEFLVSFYNNEISEKSEIFDDQFSVERPDGSNFTLKIRSTKLEDSAMYFCASSLAGGPYNEQFFGPGTRLTVL.

The rearrangement uses TRBV4-3 and TRBJ2-2; D gene ambiguous. Germline CDR1 is LGHNA and CDR2 is YSLEER. The CDR3 is made up of 16 amino acids. V dropped 0 bases and J dropped 0 bases, with 8 bases sitting between them. CDR3 sequence (DNA): TGCGCCAGCAGCCAAGACAGGTTCTCGAACACCGGGGAGCTGTTTTTT. This gives the protein CASSQDRFSNTGELFF.

This clonotype was counted a single time. This chain links TRBV2 with TRBJ2-3; 9 nucleotides agree with TRBD2. From germline, CDR1 is SNHLY and CDR2 FYNNEI. After removal of 2 bases from V and 4 bases from J, the junction contained 16 bases not matched to a gene. This CDR3 has 19 residues. The CDR3 bases are TGTGCCAGCAGTGAAATTCTTGGCGGGGGGGCGCCAGGAGCAGATACGCAGTATTTT. Amino acid sequence: CASSEILGGGAPGADTQYF.

This clonotype was picked up a small number of times. This chain links TRBV20-1 with TRBJ2-1; 7 nucleotides line up with TRBD2. Germline-derived CDR1 and CDR2 are DFQATT and SNEGSKA (reference sequence). The CDR3 has 15 amino acids. Trimming removed 1 base from V and 3 bases from J; junction bases left unmatched: 6. The CDR3: CSARGSAGDYNEQFF. The CDR3 nucleotides are TGCAGTGCTAGAGGGTCGGCGGGAGACTACAATGAGCAGTTCTTC.

This chain joins TRBV6-1 and TRBJ2-5; no definite D call. The CDR3 is made up of 12 amino acids. The V gene's germline CDR1 is MNHNS and CDR2 SASEGT. V shed 4 bases and J shed 6 bases, with 9 bases lying between them. In DNA form, the CDR3 reads TGTGCCAGCAGTGTGGCGGCAAAGACCCAGTACTTC. Translating gives CASSVAAKTQYF.